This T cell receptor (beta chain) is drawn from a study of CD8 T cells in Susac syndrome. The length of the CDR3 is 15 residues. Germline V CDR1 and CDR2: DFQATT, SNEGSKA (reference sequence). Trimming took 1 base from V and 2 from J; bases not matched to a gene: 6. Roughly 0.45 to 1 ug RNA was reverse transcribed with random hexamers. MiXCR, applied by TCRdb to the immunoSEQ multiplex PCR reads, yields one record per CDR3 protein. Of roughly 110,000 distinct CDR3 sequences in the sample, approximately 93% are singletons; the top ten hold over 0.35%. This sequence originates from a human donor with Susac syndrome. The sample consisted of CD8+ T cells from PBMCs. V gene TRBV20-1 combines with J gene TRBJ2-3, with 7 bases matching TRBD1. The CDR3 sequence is CSARGGTGVTDTQYF. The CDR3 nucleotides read TGCAGTGCTAGAGGTGGTACAGGGGTCACAGATACGCAGTATTTT.